A selection of T cell receptor beta chains follows, all from one sample in a study of T-cell reconstitution after alpha-beta-depleted transplantation in children. TCRdb re-analysed the PCR reads in MiXCR, keeping a single row per CDR3 protein. The data show roughly 500,000 distinct CDR3 sequences, with 30% to 35% seen just once and under 3% held by the top ten. Sequenced material: PBMCs from the stem cell graft donor, taken from the stem cell graft. Receptors originate from a human donor who donated a stem cell graft to a child with aplastic anemia. Each CDR3 is given with its conserved first and last residue. D genes are given only for firm matches. Size is omitted from some rows. Given values are once, few, many or a class for expanded clones.

clone_size	v_call	j_call	d_call	cdr3_aa	cdr3_nt
-	TRBV7-2	TRBJ2-5	TRBD1	CASSSLTGVGETQYF	TGTGCCAGCAGCTCCTTAACAGGGGTGGGAGAGACCCAGTACTTC
-	TRBV27	TRBJ2-7	-	CASSYDRLNEQYF	TGTGCCAGCAGTTATGACAGACTCAACGAGCAGTACTTC
-	TRBV12-3/TRBV12-4	TRBJ2-5	TRBD2	CASGLAQAETQYF	TGTGCCAGCGGACTAGCTCAAGCGGAGACCCAGTACTTC
few	TRBV7-9	TRBJ2-3	-	CASSRDGLTDTQYF	TGTGCCAGCTCCCGGGACGGCCTCACAGATACGCAGTATTTT
few	TRBV20-1	TRBJ2-1	TRBD1	CSARGRDTYNEQFF	TGCAGTGCCAGGGGGCGGGACACCTACAATGAGCAGTTCTTC
-	TRBV20-1	TRBJ1-2	TRBD1	CSASGSGGDPYSNYGYTF	TGCAGTGCTAGCGGTTCAGGGGGCGATCCATATTCTAACTATGGCTACACCTTC
-	TRBV19	TRBJ1-3	-	CASSIRTASGNTIYF	TGTGCCAGTAGTATCAGGACGGCCTCTGGAAACACCATATATTTT
-	TRBV7-8	TRBJ1-5	-	CASSLTTGTGQPQHF	TGTGCCAGCAGCTTAACTACAGGGACCGGTCAGCCCCAGCATTTT
-	TRBV20-1	TRBJ2-3	-	CSASASWRVKETDTQYF	TGCAGTGCCAGTGCTAGCTGGAGGGTAAAGGAAACAGATACGCAGTATTTT
-	TRBV12-3/TRBV12-4	TRBJ1-2	-	CASSLEIDGYGYTF	TGTGCCAGCAGTTTAGAAATCGACGGGTATGGCTACACCTTC
-	TRBV27	TRBJ1-5	-	CASSLGSSPRAQHF	TGTGCCAGCAGTTTAGGATCGTCCCCGAGAGCCCAGCATTTT
-	TRBV6-6	TRBJ1-2	-	CASSQERYGYTF	TGTGCCAGCAGTCAGGAAAGGTATGGCTACACCTTC
few	TRBV7-2	TRBJ1-3	TRBD1	CASSDRQGSGNTIYF	TGTGCCAGCAGCGACCGACAGGGGAGCGGAAACACCATATATTTT
-	TRBV7-8	TRBJ2-3	TRBD2	CASSSRTSAAGDTQYF	TGTGCCAGCAGCTCCCGGACTAGCGCCGCGGGTGATACGCAGTATTTT
-	TRBV6-5	TRBJ2-7	TRBD2	CASTTLPSGYEQYF	TGTGCCAGCACTACTCTCCCTAGCGGCTACGAGCAGTACTTC
few	TRBV11-2	TRBJ1-2	-	CASSPLGRRDGYTF	TGTGCCAGCAGCCCGCTTGGAAGGAGGGATGGCTACACCTTC
few	TRBV5-1	TRBJ1-1	TRBD1	CASSDGDRADTEAFF	TGCGCCAGCAGCGATGGGGACAGGGCGGACACTGAAGCTTTCTTT
few	TRBV12-3/TRBV12-4	TRBJ1-6	-	CASRVRIYNSPLHF	TGTGCCAGCAGGGTCAGGATCTATAATTCACCCCTCCACTTT
-	TRBV14	TRBJ1-2	-	CASSLHRGADGYTF	TGTGCCAGCAGCTTACATCGGGGGGCCGACGGCTACACCTTC
few	TRBV7-9	TRBJ2-1	TRBD1	CASSFADRANEQFF	TGTGCCAGCAGCTTTGCGGACAGGGCCAATGAGCAGTTCTTC
few	TRBV27	TRBJ2-2	TRBD2	CASSKLAGGGTGELFF	TGTGCCAGCAGTAAACTAGCGGGAGGAGGAACCGGGGAGCTGTTTTTT
-	TRBV4-3	TRBJ2-1	-	CASSQGVQREEQFF	TGCGCCAGCAGCCAAGGGGTCCAGCGCGAGGAGCAGTTCTTC